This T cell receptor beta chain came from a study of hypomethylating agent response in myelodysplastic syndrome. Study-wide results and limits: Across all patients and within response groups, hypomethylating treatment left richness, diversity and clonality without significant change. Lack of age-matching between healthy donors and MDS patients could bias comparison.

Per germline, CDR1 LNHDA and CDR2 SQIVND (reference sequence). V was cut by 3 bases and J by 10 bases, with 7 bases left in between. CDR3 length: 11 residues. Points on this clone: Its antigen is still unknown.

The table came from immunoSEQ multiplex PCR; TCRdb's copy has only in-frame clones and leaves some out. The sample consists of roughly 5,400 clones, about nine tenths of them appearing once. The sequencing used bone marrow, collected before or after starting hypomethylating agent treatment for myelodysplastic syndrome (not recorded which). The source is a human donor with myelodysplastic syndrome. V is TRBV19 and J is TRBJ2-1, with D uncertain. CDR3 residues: CASSIREEQFF. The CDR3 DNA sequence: TGTGCCAGTAGTATTAGAGAAGAGCAGTTCTTC.